The present T cell receptor (beta chain) was sequenced within a study of blood T cell repertoires in COVID-19. For the study at large: COVID-19 samples, acute and convalescent, were from the United States, Italy and Spain. PBMCs, B-cell-depleted T cells, or T cells were the source of the cDNA or gDNA that made up the material.

Germline CDR1 reads SGDLS; CDR2 reads YYNGEE. The CDR3 is 14 amino acids. V was pared by 0 bases and J by 5 bases, with 3 bases of the junction left unmatched. In the source study's methods: For nucleated cells, counts were estimated from reference gene primer amplification. TCRdb's copy holds only in-frame clones and misses some; the assay was immunoSEQ multiplex PCR. From that table come the V and J calls and clone size; the DNA was used to work out D and trimming. The sample consists of some 250,000 clones, 81% of them appearing once. The chain employs TRBV9 and TRBJ2-7, with 9 bases identical to TRBD1. The source is a woman aged 55-69 years with active or convalescent COVID-19. The sample consisted of peripheral blood. The CDR3 coding sequence is TGTGCCAGCAGCGTAGGGGACAGGGTCCACGAGCAGTACTTC. Protein product: CASSVGDRVHEQYF.